This T cell receptor (beta chain) is from a study of shared clonotypes between healthy human individuals. Study outcomes and limitations: Some clonotypes were shared by all four sorted-subset donors, while others were not shared. The non-shared ones had lower generation probabilities than the shared ones.

About this clone: Its antigen is unknown.

Into CD45RA+ naive and CD45RA-negative memory subsets, the CD4+ cells were split. The repertoire was sequenced with immunoSEQ multiplex PCR; TCRdb's copy has only in-frame clones and lacks some. In the table there are some 2.4 million clones, over 85% of which are singletons. The specimen was naive CD4+ T cells from PBMCs. Subset denoted: CD45RA+ positively selected. This receptor was obtained from a man younger than 30 in good health. Some clones in this sample may be carry-over from other donors' samples.

CDR3 nucleotide sequence: TGTGCCAGTACCCTATGGGAAGACGGTGGGGCGGAAGCTTTCTTT. As protein: CASTLWEDGGAEAFF. The rearrangement uses TRBV19 and TRBJ1-1; D possibly corresponds to TRBD1 (5 bases). Trimming took off 7 bases at V and 8 bases at J, with 23 bases between the two ends. Per germline, CDR1 LNHDA and CDR2 SQIVND (reference sequence). This CDR3 region has 15 residues.